These 10 T cell receptor beta chains originate from one sample sequenced in a study of blood T cell repertoires in COVID-19. Measured with immunoSEQ multiplex PCR; TCRdb has only the in-frame clones, and not every one. The sample shows around 340,000 clones, more than 70% of them seen only once. Sequencing was carried out using peripheral blood. The source is a woman aged 60 to 75 with COVID-19, enrolled during active disease.

This rearrangement joins TRBV29-1 to TRBJ2-3, with 9 bases that match TRBD1. J gave up 4 bases and V 0 bases, and 14 bases lay outside the gene matches. Germline values: CDR1 SQVTM, CDR2 ANQGSEA. CDR3 length equals 18 residues. In nucleotides, the CDR3 is TGCAGCGTTGAAGAGAGATCGTCCGGGACAGGGTGGCCAGATACGCAGTATTTT. It yields the protein CSVEERSSGTGWPDTQYF.

The chain joins TRBV3-1 (or the pseudogene TRBV3-2) to TRBJ1-1, with a tentative D call TRBD1 (5 bases). Per germline, CDR1 LGHDT and CDR2 YNNKEL (reference sequence). This CDR3 is 16 amino acids long. The germline V and J ends were trimmed by 2 bases and 0 bases, with 13 bases remaining between them. The CDR3 DNA reads TGTGCCAGCAGCCAAAAGTACACAGGCCTGAACACTGAAGCTTTCTTT. It codes for CASSQKYTGLNTEAFF.

This clone was counted between two and nine times. This chain connects TRBV3-1 (or the pseudogene TRBV3-2) to TRBJ1-2, with 7 bases identical to TRBD1. V lost 0 bases and J lost 2; bases outside the gene matches: 9. This CDR3 has 17 residues. Germline V gene sequence: CDR1 LGHDT, CDR2 YNNKEL (reference sequence). The CDR3 spells CASSQDAGGRTNYGYTF. CDR3 in DNA: TGTGCCAGCAGCCAAGATGCAGGGGGGAGGACGAACTATGGCTACACCTTC.

The J gene is TRBJ2-2, the V gene TRBV9; 10 bases align to TRBD2. Germline assignment: CDR1 SGDLS and CDR2 YYNGEE. The CDR3 is 16 residues long. V dropped 2 bases and J dropped 3; count of bases not matched to a gene: 4. In nucleotides, the CDR3 is TGTGCCAGCAGCGTCCCCCTAGCGGGGGACACCGGGGAGCTGTTTTTT. Translating gives CASSVPLAGDTGELFF.

The rearrangement uses TRBV2 and TRBJ2-3; no clear D gene. CDR3 length equals 17 residues. V was clipped by 4 bases and J by 1 base, with 18 bases between them. Germline V gene lookup returns CDR1 SNHLY and CDR2 FYNNEI. As DNA, the CDR3 is TGTGCCAGCAGTGTTCTGTCTCGTCCGGTGGGCACAGATACGCAGTATTTT. This gives the protein CASSVLSRPVGTDTQYF.

The chain couples TRBV3-1 (or the pseudogene TRBV3-2) to TRBJ2-2; D call uncertain. The CDR3 is 14 residues long. Trimming pared 0 bases from V and 8 bases from J, leaving 10 bases between. Germline V lookup: CDR1 LGHDT, CDR2 YNNKEL (reference sequence). The CDR3 sequence: CASSQDTAGGELFF. The CDR3 bases are TGTGCCAGCAGCCAAGATACTGCAGGTGGGGAGCTGTTTTTT.

The chain combines TRBV3-1 (or the pseudogene TRBV3-2) with TRBJ2-5, with 8 nucleotides matching TRBD1. This CDR3 contains 15 residues. Trimming cost V 4 bases and J 5 bases; bases outside gene matches: 9. Germline V lookup: CDR1 LGHDT, CDR2 YNNKEL (reference sequence). The CDR3 sequence: CASSRWTGLGETQYF. The CDR3 DNA follows: TGTGCCAGCAGCCGATGGACAGGGCTAGGGGAGACCCAGTACTTC.

Here the CDR3 reads CASSGRGQGARQYTYEQYF. The CDR3 DNA is TGCGCCAGCAGCGGCCGGGGACAGGGAGCCAGACAATATACCTACGAGCAGTACTTC. The chain has TRBV5-1 and TRBJ2-7, with 9 bases matching TRBD1. CDR3 length: 19 amino acids. The germline CDR1 and CDR2 sequences are SGHRS and YFSETQ. With V trimmed by 4 bases and J by 2 bases, 19 bases remained unmatched.

The chain combines TRBV5-6 with TRBJ1-5, with D maybe TRBD1 (5 bases). V lost 2 bases to trimming and J lost 7 bases, with 16 bases between them. CDR3 length: 15 residues. The germline CDR1 and CDR2 sequences are SGHDT and YYEEEE. The DNA for the CDR3 is TGTGCCAGCAGCTTCGCGCAGGGAGGCTACCAGCCCCAGCATTTT. As protein: CASSFAQGGYQPQHF.

This chain uses TRBV12-5 with TRBJ1-5, with 7 bases that match TRBD1. V dropped 2 bases and J dropped 6; count of bases not matched to a gene: 7. The CDR3 is 15 residues long. Germline V gene sequence: CDR1 LGHNT, CDR2 FRNRAP. The CDR3 DNA reads as TGTGCTAGTGGTTTGCCTTCGACAGGGACTCAGCCCCAGCATTTT. Protein: CASGLPSTGTQPQHF.